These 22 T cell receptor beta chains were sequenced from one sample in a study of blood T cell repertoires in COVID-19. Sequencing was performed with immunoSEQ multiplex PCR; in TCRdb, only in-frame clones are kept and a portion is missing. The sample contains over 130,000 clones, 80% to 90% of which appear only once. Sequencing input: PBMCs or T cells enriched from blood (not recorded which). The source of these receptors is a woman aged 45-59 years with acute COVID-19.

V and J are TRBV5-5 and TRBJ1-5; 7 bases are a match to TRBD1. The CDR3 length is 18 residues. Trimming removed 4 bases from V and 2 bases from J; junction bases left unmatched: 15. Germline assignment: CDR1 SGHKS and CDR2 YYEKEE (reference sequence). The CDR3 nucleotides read TGTGCCAGCAGCCCAACACCCGCTGACAGGGCGGGCAATCAGCCCCAGCATTTT. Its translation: CASSPTPADRAGNQPQHF.

The CDR3 here is CASKAEWGYTF. For the CDR3, the DNA is TGTGCCAGCAAGGCGGAGTGGGGCTACACCTTC. This rearrangement joins TRBV2 to TRBJ1-2, with D uncertain. Germline V CDR1 and CDR2: SNHLY, FYNNEI. Between the trimmed V and J ends, which lost 7 bases and 8 bases, there was a span of 11 bases. The CDR3 is 11 amino acids.

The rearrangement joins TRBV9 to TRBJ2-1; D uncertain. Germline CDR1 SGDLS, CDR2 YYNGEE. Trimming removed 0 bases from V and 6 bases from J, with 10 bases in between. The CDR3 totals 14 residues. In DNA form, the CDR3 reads TGTGCCAGCAGCGTAGGGGTCTTAGCCAATGAGCAGTTCTTC. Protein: CASSVGVLANEQFF.

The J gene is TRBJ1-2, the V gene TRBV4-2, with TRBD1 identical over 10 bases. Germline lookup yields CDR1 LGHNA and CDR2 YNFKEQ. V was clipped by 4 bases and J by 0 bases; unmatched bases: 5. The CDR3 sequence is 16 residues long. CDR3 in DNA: TGTGCCAGCAGCCCGGGGACAGGGGCCACTAACTATGGCTACACCTTC. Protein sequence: CASSPGTGATNYGYTF.

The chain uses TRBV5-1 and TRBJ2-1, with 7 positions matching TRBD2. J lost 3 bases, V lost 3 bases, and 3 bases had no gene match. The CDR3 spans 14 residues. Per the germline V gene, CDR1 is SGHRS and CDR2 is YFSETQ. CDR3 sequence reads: CASSSSSGYNEQFF. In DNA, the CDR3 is TGCGCCAGCAGCTCGTCTAGCGGCTACAATGAGCAGTTCTTC.

The chain's CDR3 is CASSLFSGETGQPQHF. The CDR3 DNA sequence: TGTGCCAGCAGCTTGTTCTCAGGGGAAACAGGTCAGCCCCAGCATTTT. The chain carries TRBV5-6 and TRBJ1-5; tentative D call: TRBD1 (6 bases). V was pared by 1 base and J by 6 bases, with 17 bases between. CDR3 length: 16 residues. Looked up from germline, CDR1 is SGHDT and CDR2 is YYEEEE.

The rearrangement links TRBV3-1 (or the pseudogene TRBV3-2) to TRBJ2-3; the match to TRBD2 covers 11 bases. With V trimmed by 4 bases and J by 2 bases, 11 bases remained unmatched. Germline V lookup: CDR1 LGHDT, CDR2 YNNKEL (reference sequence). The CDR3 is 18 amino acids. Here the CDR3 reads CASSPDTSGSGPTDTQYF. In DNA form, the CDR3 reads TGTGCCAGCAGCCCGGACACTAGCGGGAGTGGCCCCACAGATACGCAGTATTTT.

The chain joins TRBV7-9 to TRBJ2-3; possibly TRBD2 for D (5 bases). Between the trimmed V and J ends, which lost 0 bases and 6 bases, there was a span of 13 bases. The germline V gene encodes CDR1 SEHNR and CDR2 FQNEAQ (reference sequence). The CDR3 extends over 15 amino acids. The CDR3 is CASSLAERRRDTQYF. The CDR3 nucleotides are TGTGCCAGCAGCTTAGCTGAGCGGAGACGCGATACGCAGTATTTT.

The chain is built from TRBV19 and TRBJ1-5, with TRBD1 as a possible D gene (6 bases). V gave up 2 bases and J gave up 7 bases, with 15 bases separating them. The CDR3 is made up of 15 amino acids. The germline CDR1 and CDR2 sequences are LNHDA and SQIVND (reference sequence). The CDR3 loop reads CASSISQGRRQPQHF. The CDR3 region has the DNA TGTGCCAGTAGTATATCACAGGGTCGGAGGCAGCCCCAGCATTTT.

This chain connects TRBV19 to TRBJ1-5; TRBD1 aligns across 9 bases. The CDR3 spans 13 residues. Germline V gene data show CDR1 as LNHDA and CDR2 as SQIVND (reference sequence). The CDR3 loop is CATGGVSNQPQHF. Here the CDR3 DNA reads TGTGCGACAGGGGGGGTATCCAATCAGCCCCAGCATTTT.

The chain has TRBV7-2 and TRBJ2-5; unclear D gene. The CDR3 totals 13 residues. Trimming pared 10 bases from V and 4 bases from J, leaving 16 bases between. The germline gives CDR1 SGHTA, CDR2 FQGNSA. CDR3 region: CANAALRGETQYF. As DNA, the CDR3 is TGTGCCAATGCAGCGCTACGTGGAGAGACCCAGTACTTC.

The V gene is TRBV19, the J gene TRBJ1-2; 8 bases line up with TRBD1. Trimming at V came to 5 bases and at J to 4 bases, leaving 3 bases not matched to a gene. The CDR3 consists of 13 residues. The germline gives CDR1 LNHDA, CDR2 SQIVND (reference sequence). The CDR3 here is CASSVGTGYGYTF. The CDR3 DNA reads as TGTGCCAGTAGTGTCGGGACAGGCTATGGCTACACCTTC.

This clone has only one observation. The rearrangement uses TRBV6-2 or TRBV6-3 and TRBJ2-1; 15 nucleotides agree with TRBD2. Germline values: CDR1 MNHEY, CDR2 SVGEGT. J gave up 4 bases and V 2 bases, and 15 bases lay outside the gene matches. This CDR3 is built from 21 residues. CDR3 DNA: TGTGCCAGCAGTTACCCCATTGGGACTAGCGGGAGGCCCAGTGGATACAATGAGCAGTTCTTC. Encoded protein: CASSYPIGTSGRPSGYNEQFF.

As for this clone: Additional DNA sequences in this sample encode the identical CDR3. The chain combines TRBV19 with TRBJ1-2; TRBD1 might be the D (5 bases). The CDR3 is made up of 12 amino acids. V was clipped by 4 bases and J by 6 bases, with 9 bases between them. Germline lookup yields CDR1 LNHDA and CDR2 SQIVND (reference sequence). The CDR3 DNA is TGTGCCAGTAGTACGGGGGGTGATGGCTACACCTTC. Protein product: CASSTGGDGYTF.

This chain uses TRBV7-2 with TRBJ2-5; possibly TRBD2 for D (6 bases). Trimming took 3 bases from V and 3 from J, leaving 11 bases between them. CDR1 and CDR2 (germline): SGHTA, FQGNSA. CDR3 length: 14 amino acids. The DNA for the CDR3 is TGTGCCAGCAGCTTTCACACGGGAGAAGAGACCCAGTACTTC. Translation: CASSFHTGEETQYF.

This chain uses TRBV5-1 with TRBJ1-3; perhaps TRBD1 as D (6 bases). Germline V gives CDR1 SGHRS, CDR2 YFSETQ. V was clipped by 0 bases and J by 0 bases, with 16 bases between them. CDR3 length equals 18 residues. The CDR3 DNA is TGCGCCAGCAGCTTGGGGACCATTGGGGGCCTCTCTGGAAACACCATATATTTT. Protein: CASSLGTIGGLSGNTIYF.

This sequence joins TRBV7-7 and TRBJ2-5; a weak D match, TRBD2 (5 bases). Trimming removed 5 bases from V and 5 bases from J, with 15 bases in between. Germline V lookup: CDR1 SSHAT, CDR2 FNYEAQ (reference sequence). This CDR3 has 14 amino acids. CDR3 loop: CASSPSGSHETQYF. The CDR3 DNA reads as TGTGCCAGCAGCCCCTCGGGGTCCCACGAGACCCAGTACTTC.

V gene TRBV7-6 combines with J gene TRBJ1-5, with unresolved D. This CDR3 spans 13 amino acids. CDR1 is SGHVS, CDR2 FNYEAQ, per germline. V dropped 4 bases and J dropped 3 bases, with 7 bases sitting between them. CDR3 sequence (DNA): TGTGCCAGCAGCTCCGACATCAATCAGCCCCAGCATTTT. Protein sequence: CASSSDINQPQHF.

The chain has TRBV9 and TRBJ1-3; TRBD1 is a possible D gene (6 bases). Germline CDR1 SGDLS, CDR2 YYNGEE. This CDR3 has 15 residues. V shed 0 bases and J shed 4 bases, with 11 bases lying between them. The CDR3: CASSVVGGLGNTIYF. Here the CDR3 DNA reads TGTGCCAGCAGCGTAGTCGGGGGGCTGGGAAACACCATATATTTT.

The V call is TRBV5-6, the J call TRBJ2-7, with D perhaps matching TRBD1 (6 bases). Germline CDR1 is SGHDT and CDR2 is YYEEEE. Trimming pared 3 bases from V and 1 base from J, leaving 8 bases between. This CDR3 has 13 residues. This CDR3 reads CASSSGHSYEQYF. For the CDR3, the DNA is TGTGCCAGCAGCTCGGGACATTCCTACGAGCAGTACTTC.

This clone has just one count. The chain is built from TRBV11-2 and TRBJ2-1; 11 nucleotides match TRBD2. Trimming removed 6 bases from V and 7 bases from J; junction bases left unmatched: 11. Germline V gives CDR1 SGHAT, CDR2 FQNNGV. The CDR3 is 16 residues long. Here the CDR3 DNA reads TGTGCCAGCAGACCCACTCTAGCGGGAGGAGGAAATGAGCAGTTCTTC. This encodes CASRPTLAGGGNEQFF.

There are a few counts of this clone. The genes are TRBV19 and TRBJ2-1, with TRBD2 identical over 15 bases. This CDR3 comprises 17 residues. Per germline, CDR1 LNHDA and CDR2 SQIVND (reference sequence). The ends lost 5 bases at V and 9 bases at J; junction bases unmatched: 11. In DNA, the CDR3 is TGTGCCAGTAGTCCCGGACTAGCGGGAGGGTTTGTTGGTGAGCAGTTCTTC. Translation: CASSPGLAGGFVGEQFF.